This is a list of T cell receptor beta chains from one sample in a study of blood T cell repertoires in COVID-19. Produced via immunoSEQ multiplex PCR; TCRdb's table is partial and in-frame only. The data show more than 250,000 clones, 75% to 90% seen once. Sequences were obtained from peripheral blood. These TCRs come from a woman in her 50s with COVID-19, enrolled during active disease. Both conserved end residues are part of each CDR3. The D gene is left open where the match is weak. Clone sizes are given selectively: once, few, many, or a class where the clone is expanded.

>NA|TRBV5-4|TRBJ2-2|NA
TGTGCCAGCAACCCCCAGGGGCTGGCCTCCGGGGAGCTGTTTTTT
CASNPQGLASGELFF
>TRBD1|TRBV28|TRBJ1-1|NA
TGTGCCAGCAGGGCAGCCGGGACAGGGGACACTGAAGCTTTCTTT
CASRAAGTGDTEAFF
>NA|TRBV27|TRBJ1-2|NA
TGTGCCAGCAGTTTACGGGACACCAGATCAGGCTACACCTTC
CASSLRDTRSGYTF
>NA|TRBV7-8|TRBJ1-4|NA
TGTGCCAGCAGCTCCGACCGACAGGTTGGAAAACTGTTTTTT
CASSSDRQVGKLFF
>TRBD1|TRBV5-1|TRBJ2-7|once
TGCGCCAGCAGCCCAAACCCGGGACAGAGTTCCTACGAGCAGTACTTC
CASSPNPGQSSYEQYF
>TRBD1|TRBV6-2/TRBV6-3|TRBJ1-4|few
TGTGCCAGCAGTTACACCGGGACAGGCCCCGAAAAACTGTTTTTT
CASSYTGTGPEKLFF
>TRBD1|TRBV27|TRBJ1-4|NA
TGTGCCAGCTACAACCAGGGGGCGGGTGAAAAACTGTTTTTT
CASYNQGAGEKLFF
>NA|TRBV5-4|TRBJ2-3|few
TGTGCCAGCAGCCCCGGCGGGAAGGCAGATACGCAGTATTTT
CASSPGGKADTQYF
>TRBD2|TRBV7-9|TRBJ2-2|NA
TGTGCCAGCAGCCCATCCTCGGCGGGAGCCGGGGAGCTGTTTTTT
CASSPSSAGAGELFF
>TRBD2|TRBV20-1|TRBJ2-1|NA
TGCAGTGCTAGTAAAACTAGCGGGAGCTCCTACAATGAGCAGTTCTTC
CSASKTSGSSYNEQFF
>NA|TRBV19|TRBJ2-1|NA
TGTGCCAGTAGTATCGACAGCCACAATGAGCAGTTCTTC
CASSIDSHNEQFF
>TRBD2|TRBV6-1|TRBJ2-5|NA
TGTGCCAGCGTTGCTAGCGGGTTTCAAGAGACCCAGTACTTC
CASVASGFQETQYF
>TRBD1|TRBV7-2|TRBJ1-1|NA
TGTGCCAGCAGCTTCTCGACAGGGTGGACTGAAGCTTTCTTT
CASSFSTGWTEAFF
>NA|TRBV30|TRBJ1-1|NA
TGTGCCTGGAGGATCACAGGGACGGGCACTGAAGCTTTCTTT
CAWRITGTGTEAFF
>TRBD2|TRBV9|TRBJ2-3|NA
TGTGCCAGCAGCGTAGGCGGGAGGCCCCTTACGCAGTATTTT
CASSVGGRPLTQYF
>TRBD2|TRBV13|TRBJ2-3|NA
TGTGCCAGCAGCTTAGGGACAGGGGGACTAGCGGGGATCACAGATACGCAGTATTTT
CASSLGTGGLAGITDTQYF
>NA|TRBV6-5|TRBJ1-5|NA
TGTGCCAGCAGGGCCGGGACACCCTATCAGCCCCAGCATTTT
CASRAGTPYQPQHF
>NA|TRBV4-2|TRBJ2-1|NA
TGTGCCAGCAGCCAGGATAATGACTACCCCGAGAATGAGCAGTTCTTC
CASSQDNDYPENEQFF
>TRBD2|TRBV7-9|TRBJ2-1|NA
TGTGCCAGCAGCCGACTAGCGGGAGGGGGTGAGCAGTTCTTC
CASSRLAGGGEQFF
>NA|TRBV12-3/TRBV12-4|TRBJ2-7|NA
TGTGCCAGCAGTTTAGATCTTTACGAGCAGTACTTC
CASSLDLYEQYF